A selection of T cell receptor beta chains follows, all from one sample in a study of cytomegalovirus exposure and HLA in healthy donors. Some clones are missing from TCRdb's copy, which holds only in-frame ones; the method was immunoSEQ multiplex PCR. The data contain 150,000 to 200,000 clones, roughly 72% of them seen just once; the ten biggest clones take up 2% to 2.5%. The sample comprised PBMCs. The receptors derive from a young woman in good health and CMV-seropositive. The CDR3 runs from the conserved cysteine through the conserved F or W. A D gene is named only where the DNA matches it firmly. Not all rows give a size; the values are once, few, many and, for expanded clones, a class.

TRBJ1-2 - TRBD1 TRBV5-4 CASSLSYGQGRWNYGYTF TGTGCCAGCAGCTTGTCCTACGGACAGGGGAGGTGGAACTATGGCTACACCTTC
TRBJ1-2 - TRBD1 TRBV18 CASSLRQGAFGYTF TGTGCCAGCTCACTACGACAGGGGGCCTTTGGCTACACCTTC
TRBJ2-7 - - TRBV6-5 CASSPVLHYEQYF TGTGCCAGCAGCCCCGTACTACACTACGAGCAGTACTTC
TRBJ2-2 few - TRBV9 CASSVIGVNTGELFF TGTGCCAGCAGCGTTATAGGGGTTAACACCGGGGAGCTGTTTTTT
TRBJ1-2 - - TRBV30 CAWTFQGFGGYTF TGTGCCTGGACTTTTCAGGGGTTCGGTGGCTACACCTTC
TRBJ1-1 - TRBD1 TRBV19 CASSTWTGDTEAFF TGTGCCAGTAGTACGTGGACAGGGGACACTGAAGCTTTCTTT
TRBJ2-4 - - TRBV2 CASSDFLGATKNIQYF TGTGCCAGCAGTGATTTTCTGGGGGCGACCAAAAACATTCAGTACTTC
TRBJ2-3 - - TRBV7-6 CASSLVFQGTDTQYF TGTGCCAGCAGCTTAGTGTTTCAGGGTACAGATACGCAGTATTTT
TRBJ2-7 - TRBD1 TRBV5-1 CASSLGTGSKYEQYF TGCGCCAGCAGCTTGGGGACAGGGTCAAAGTACGAGCAGTACTTC
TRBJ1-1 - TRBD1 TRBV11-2 CASSLVGVGTGRTEAFF TGTGCCAGCAGCTTAGTAGGAGTCGGGACAGGGAGAACTGAAGCTTTCTTT
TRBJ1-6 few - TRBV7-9 CSSTSSLGVALHF TGTTCCAGCACCTCCTCGTTAGGGGTGGCCCTCCACTTT
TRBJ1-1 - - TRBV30 CAHEGRMNTEAFF TGTGCCCACGAGGGCAGGATGAACACTGAAGCTTTCTTT
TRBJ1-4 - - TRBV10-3 CAISESEEKLFF TGTGCCATCAGTGAGTCCGAGGAAAAACTGTTTTTT
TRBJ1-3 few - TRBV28 CASSRRAGALSGNTIYF TGTGCCAGCAGTCGCCGCGCGGGGGCCCTCTCTGGAAACACCATATATTTT
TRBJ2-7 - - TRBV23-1 CASSQSSSHEQYF TGCGCCAGCAGTCAATCAAGTAGCCACGAGCAGTACTTC
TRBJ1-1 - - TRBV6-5 CASSYPGRTEAFF TGTGCCAGCAGTTACCCAGGTCGTACTGAAGCTTTCTTT
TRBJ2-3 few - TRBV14 CASSQGLRGLSTDTQYF TGTGCCAGCAGCCAAGGTCTACGAGGCCTTAGCACAGATACGCAGTATTTT
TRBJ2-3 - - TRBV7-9 CASSLGAVTDTQYF TGTGCCAGCAGCCTAGGGGCAGTCACAGATACGCAGTATTTT
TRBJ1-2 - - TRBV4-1 CASSQERENYGYTF TGCGCCAGCAGCCAAGAGCGGGAGAACTATGGCTACACCTTC
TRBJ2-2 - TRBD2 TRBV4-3 CASSQALAGGANTGELFF TGCGCCAGCAGCCAAGCGTTAGCGGGAGGCGCGAACACCGGGGAGCTGTTTTTT
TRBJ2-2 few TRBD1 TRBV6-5 CASSMNTGAGELFF TGTGCCAGCAGTATGAATACAGGGGCCGGGGAGCTGTTTTTT
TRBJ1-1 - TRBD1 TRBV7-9 CASSFGTVVEAFF TGTGCCAGCAGCTTCGGGACAGTAGTTGAAGCTTTCTTT
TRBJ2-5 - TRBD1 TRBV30 CAWSSLNRGKKTQYF TGTGCCTGGAGTTCCCTAAACAGGGGGAAGAAGACCCAGTACTTC
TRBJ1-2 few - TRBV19 CASRIGGNYGYTF TGTGCCAGTCGGATTGGGGGGAACTATGGCTACACCTTC
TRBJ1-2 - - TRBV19 CASSPPDRTGYGYTF TGTGCCAGTAGCCCTCCGGACAGAACGGGTTATGGCTACACCTTC
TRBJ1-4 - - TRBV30 CAWSGGSHEKLFF TGTGCCTGGAGCGGGGGTTCTCACGAAAAACTGTTTTTT
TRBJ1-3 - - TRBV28 CASSLLRGSGNTIYF TGTGCCAGCAGTTTGTTAAGGGGCTCTGGAAACACCATATATTTT
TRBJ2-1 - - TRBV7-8 CASSPLFPGDNEQFF TGTGCCAGCAGCCCACTATTCCCGGGGGACAATGAGCAGTTCTTC
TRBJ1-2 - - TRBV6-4 CASSAGVNYGYTF TGTGCCAGCAGTGCCGGGGTGAACTATGGCTACACCTTC
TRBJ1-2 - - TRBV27 CASSLSGGNYGYTF TGTGCCAGCAGTTTATCGGGGGGGAACTATGGCTACACCTTC
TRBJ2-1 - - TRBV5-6 CASSLADSNEQFF TGTGCCAGCAGCTTAGCTGACAGCAATGAGCAGTTCTTC
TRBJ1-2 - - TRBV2 CASSELRGAGTF TGTGCCAGCAGTGAGTTAAGGGGCGCAGGGACCTTC
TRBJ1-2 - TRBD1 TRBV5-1 CASSPGQGHYGYTF TGCGCCAGCAGCCCGGGACAGGGTCATTATGGCTACACCTTC
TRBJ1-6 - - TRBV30 CAWSNGGPSYNSPLHF TGTGCCTGGAGTAATGGAGGACCGAGCTATAATTCACCCCTCCACTTT
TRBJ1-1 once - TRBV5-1 CASSPPGQSTEAFF TGCGCCAGCAGCCCCCCAGGACAGAGCACTGAAGCTTTCTTT
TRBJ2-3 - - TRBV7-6 CASSLTGPTDTQYF TGTGCCAGCAGCCTCACAGGACCCACAGATACGCAGTATTTT
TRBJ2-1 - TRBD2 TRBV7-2 CASSVTSGGALWEQFF TGTGCCAGCAGCGTTACTAGCGGGGGGGCCTTGTGGGAGCAGTTCTTC
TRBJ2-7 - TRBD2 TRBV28 CASSLFVASSGPHPYEQYF TGTGCCAGCAGTTTATTTGTTGCGTCTAGCGGACCTCACCCATACGAGCAGTACTTC
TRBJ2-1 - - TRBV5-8 CASSFTTGAPYNEQFF TGTGCCAGCAGCTTTACGACAGGTGCCCCGTACAATGAGCAGTTCTTC